This is a list of T cell receptor beta chains from one sample in a study of T cells after yellow fever vaccination. TCRdb processed the 5' RACE reads anew with MiXCR; each CDR3 protein has one entry. The table records about 220,000 distinct CDR3 sequences, 2.5% to 3.5% of them present only once. This specimen consisted of CD4+ T cells sorted from PBMCs, obtained 10 days after the yellow fever booster vaccination. The receptor set was obtained from a man younger than 35 who received the YFV17D yellow fever vaccine. Both conserved end residues are part of each CDR3. D genes are given only for firm matches. Size is omitted from some rows. Given values are once, few, many or a class for expanded clones.

>-|TRBJ1-3|-|TRBV20-1
TGCAGTGCTAGACCTTTGAAACAGTCGATTACTGGAAACACCATATATTTT
CSARPLKQSITGNTIYF
>many|TRBJ2-5|TRBD2|TRBV7-2
TGTGCCAGCACGGGCTGGGCGGGGGGAGAAGAGACCCAGTACTTC
CASTGWAGGEETQYF
>-|TRBJ1-2|-|TRBV24-1
TGTGCCACCAGTGATACGGGCCCGCGGGGCTACACCTTC
CATSDTGPRGYTF
>few|TRBJ1-3|-|TRBV14
TGTGCCAGCAGCCAGGTCGGGGGGGCGGCTGGAAACACCATATATTTT
CASSQVGGAAGNTIYF
>few|TRBJ1-5|-|TRBV19
TGTGCCAGTAGTAGCGGCCCCGTGGAATATCAGCCCCAGCATTTT
CASSSGPVEYQPQHF
>many|TRBJ2-2|-|TRBV6-5
TGTGCCAGCAGTCAACGACCTGCGAACACCGGGGAGCTGTTTTTT
CASSQRPANTGELFF
>few|TRBJ2-1|-|TRBV11-3
TGTGCCAGCAGCTTAGATGGGCAAAACAATGAGCAGTTCTTC
CASSLDGQNNEQFF
>many|TRBJ1-1|-|TRBV12-3/TRBV12-4
TGTGCCGCCGCTACAGCGAACACTGAAGCTTTCTTT
CAAATANTEAFF
>many|TRBJ1-1|-|TRBV7-3
TGTGCCAGCAGCCCAACTACTACCACTGAAGCTTTCTTT
CASSPTTTTEAFF
>many|TRBJ2-3|TRBD1|TRBV12-3/TRBV12-4
TGTGCCAGCAGTTCGGACAGGGAGGCGCCTTATACGCAGTATTTT
CASSSDREAPYTQYF
>-|TRBJ2-3|TRBD2|TRBV10-2
TGCGCCAGCAGTGATCCCGGGGGGTCTAGCACAGATACGCAGTATTTT
CASSDPGGSSTDTQYF
>many|TRBJ1-5|TRBD1|TRBV4-1
TGCGCCAGCAGCCGGGGGAAGGGGGCGGACCGGGGGAATCAGCCCCAGCATTTT
CASSRGKGADRGNQPQHF
>many|TRBJ1-1|TRBD1|TRBV4-1
TGCGCCAGCAGCCTGACAGGGGGCTTAGGAGTAACTGAAGCTTTCTTT
CASSLTGGLGVTEAFF
>-|TRBJ2-3|-|TRBV20-1
TGCAGTGCTTTTCTGTCTGGCACAGATACGCAGTATTTT
CSAFLSGTDTQYF
>many|TRBJ2-1|TRBD1|TRBV9
TGTGCCAGCAGCAACCGGGACAGGGGGCGGAATGAGCAGTTCTTC
CASSNRDRGRNEQFF
>-|TRBJ1-4|-|TRBV21-1
TGTGCCAGCAGCAAAGATGGTATGGCAGCGGGTCGGGAAAAACTGTTTTTT
CASSKDGMAAGREKLFF
>-|TRBJ1-5|-|TRBV24-1
TGTGCCACCAGTCCCTCTCTATTCACCGAGCCCCAGCATTTT
CATSPSLFTEPQHF
>many|TRBJ2-1|-|TRBV6-1
TGTGCCAGCAGTGATTTCGGGCCGAGGGATGAGCAGTTCTTC
CASSDFGPRDEQFF
>few|TRBJ2-7|TRBD1|TRBV5-4
TGTGCCAGCAGAACCGGGACAGGGATTCCTACCTACGAGCAGTACTTC
CASRTGTGIPTYEQYF
>many|TRBJ1-2|TRBD1|TRBV5-1
TGCGCCAGCAGCATTGACAGGGGCGCTGAGTATGGCTACACCTTC
CASSIDRGAEYGYTF
>-|TRBJ1-5|-|TRBV5-1
TGCGCCAGCAGCCAGGGGTATGGCAATCAGCCCCAGCATTTT
CASSQGYGNQPQHF
>many|TRBJ1-5|-|TRBV9
TGTGCCAGCAGCGTGGGGGGGCCGCAGCCCCAGCATTTT
CASSVGGPQPQHF
>few|TRBJ2-1|TRBD2|TRBV20-1
TGCAGTGCCCCAGCTCGGGAGGGGCCCTCCTACAATGAGCAGTTCTTC
CSAPAREGPSYNEQFF
>many|TRBJ2-2|-|TRBV12-3/TRBV12-4
TGTGCCAGCAGTTTGCGTCAGTTTTTCGCGAACACCGGGGAGCTGTTTTTT
CASSLRQFFANTGELFF
>many|TRBJ2-5|TRBD1|TRBV4-1
TGCGCCAGCAGCCAACCGGGGACAGGTTACCAAGAGACCCAGTACTTC
CASSQPGTGYQETQYF
>-|TRBJ2-5|-|TRBV18
TGTGCCAGCTCACCCCCCAACAGCCAAGAGACCCAGTACTTC
CASSPPNSQETQYF
>many|TRBJ1-1|-|TRBV2
TGTGCCAGCAGCTATTCCGGTGAAGCTTTCTTT
CASSYSGEAFF
>many|TRBJ2-1|TRBD2|TRBV18
TGTGCCAGCTCACCACCAGGCCTAGCGGGGGGCCCCACCTTAAATGAGCAGTTCTTC
CASSPPGLAGGPTLNEQFF
>-|TRBJ2-3|-|TRBV18
TGTGCCAGCTCACCACCTTCCCAGGGATCAGATACGCAGTATTTT
CASSPPSQGSDTQYF
>many|TRBJ1-5|-|TRBV12-3/TRBV12-4
TGTGCCAGCAGCCGAACCCAATATCAGCCCCAGCATTTT
CASSRTQYQPQHF
>many|TRBJ1-5|-|TRBV10-3
TGTGCCATCAGTGAGTCGGGGGGGTGGCAGCCCCAGCATTTT
CAISESGGWQPQHF
>few|TRBJ1-1|-|TRBV24-1
TGTGCCACCGCGGGTGGAGCTTTCTTT
CATAGGAFF
>few|TRBJ1-1|-|TRBV25-1
TGTGCCAGCAGTGATTATCCCGCAGGTGAAGCTTTCTTT
CASSDYPAGEAFF
>few|TRBJ2-1|TRBD1|TRBV5-4
TGTGCCAGCAGCCTCCGGGACAGGGGGAATAATGAGCAGTTCTTC
CASSLRDRGNNEQFF
>few|TRBJ2-7|TRBD2|TRBV30
TGTGCCTGGAGTGGGGGGGGAAGTTCCTACGAGCAGTACTTC
CAWSGGGSSYEQYF